This paragraph covers one T cell receptor (beta chain) sequence. The antigen remains unidentified. This specimen includes other DNA sequences encoding the same CDR3. CD8 cells classed as naive were CD45RO-negative and positively selected for CCR7, excluding terminally differentiated effector memory CD45RA+ cells. Healthy adults negative for HIV, lacking recent acute infections or vaccinations, served as donors. This CDR3 region has 12 residues. With 0 bases removed from V and 6 bases from J, the gap between germline ends came to 4 bases. Germline assignment: CDR1 SGDLS and CDR2 YYNGEE. The data were taken from a study of shared clonotypes between healthy human individuals. Here immunoSEQ multiplex PCR was the method, and the copy in TCRdb shows in-frame clones only, minus some. The table records approximately 1.9 million clones, around 93% of them present only once. Broader study findings: Four donors shared about 5% of their naive CD4 clonotypes.

This chain uses TRBV9 with TRBJ1-5, with D unclear. Sample: naive CD8+ T cells from PBMCs. This receptor was taken from a man aged 18 to 30 in good health. Some clones in this sample may be carry-over from other donors' samples. Here the CDR3 DNA reads TGTGCCAGCAGCGTAGAGGGTCAGCCCCAGCATTTT. Its protein is CASSVEGQPQHF.